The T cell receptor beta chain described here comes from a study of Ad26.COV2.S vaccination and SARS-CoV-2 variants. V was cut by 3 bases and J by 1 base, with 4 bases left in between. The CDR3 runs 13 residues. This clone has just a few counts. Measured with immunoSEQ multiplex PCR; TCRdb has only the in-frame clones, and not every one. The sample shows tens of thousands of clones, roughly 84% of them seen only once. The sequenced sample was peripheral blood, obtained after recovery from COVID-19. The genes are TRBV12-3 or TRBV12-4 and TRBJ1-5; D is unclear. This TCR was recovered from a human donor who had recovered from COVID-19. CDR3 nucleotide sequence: TGTGCCAGCAGTTTCAACAGCAATCAGCCCCAGCATTTT. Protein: CASSFNSNQPQHF.